This TCR beta chain was documented in a study of metastatic and nonmetastatic thyroid tumors. TCRdb re-called the PCR reads via MiXCR. The sample includes about 92,000 clones, 14% to 15% of them seen just once. The length of the CDR3 is 13 residues. V was trimmed by 2 bases and J by 14 bases, leaving 15 bases between them. CDR1 MNHEY and CDR2 SVGAGI come from the germline V gene. Before thyroid surgery, none of the patients had received any treatment. The specimen was blood. The source of this sequence is a female donor with papillary thyroid cancer or a benign thyroid nodule (not recorded which). Some clones in this sample may be carry-over from other donors' samples. This rearrangement joins TRBV6-5 to TRBJ1-4; possible D gene TRBD1, 5 bases. The CDR3: CASSYGGDGKLFF. The DNA for the CDR3 is TGTGCCAGCAGTTACGGGGGGGATGGAAAGCTGTTTTTT.